These T cell receptor beta chains were read from a single sample in a study of cytomegalovirus exposure and HLA in healthy donors. Some clones are missing from TCRdb's copy, which holds only in-frame ones; the method was immunoSEQ multiplex PCR. The sample contains about 120,000 clones, roughly three quarters of which appear only once. Material for sequencing was PBMCs. The receptors were gathered from a man younger than 40 in good health and CMV-seropositive. CDR3s include the opening cysteine and the closing phenylalanine or tryptophan. D genes are given only for firm matches. Only part of the rows carry a size: once, few, many, or a class if the clone is expanded.

>TRBV18|-|TRBD2|-
CASSRTSGNLNYEQYF
>TRBV5-1|TRBJ2-1|-|few
CASSSSNGLSRHNEQFF
>TRBV27|TRBJ2-6|TRBD1|-
CASSFLDRGPGANGLTF
>TRBV27|TRBJ2-7|-|-
CASSPSMGGQLYEQYF
>TRBV10-3|TRBJ2-7|TRBD2|-
CAISGGRTSGTYEQYF
>TRBV4-3|TRBJ2-1|-|-
CASSQGQEYNEQFF
>TRBV7-9|TRBJ1-3|-|-
CSSTGRDTSGNTIYF
>TRBV7-9|TRBJ2-1|TRBD2|once
CSSSLRAGAYNEQFF
>TRBV2|TRBJ2-3|-|-
CASGATRTDTQYF
>TRBV13|TRBJ1-4|TRBD1|-
CASSPFGQGARKLFF
>TRBV7-3|TRBJ2-1|TRBD2|-
CASSPGTSGRYNEQFF
>TRBV28|TRBJ1-2|-|-
CASSLFPTANYGYTF
>TRBV27|TRBJ2-3|TRBD2|-
CASSPPLAGATDTQYF
>TRBV6-4|TRBJ1-1|-|-
CASSENTGYTEAFF
>TRBV5-4|TRBJ2-3|-|-
CASSSGQFRIDTQYF
>TRBV7-2|TRBJ1-3|-|-
CASSLLATGNTIYF
>TRBV10-3|TRBJ1-1|-|-
CATLDTSGSDTEAFF
>TRBV7-3|TRBJ2-5|-|-
CASSLDRETQYF
>TRBV7-9|TRBJ2-1|TRBD2|-
CASSPRWERGGHEQFF
>TRBV5-1|TRBJ1-1|-|few
CASSREGGTEAFF
>TRBV7-9|TRBJ2-1|TRBD1|-
CASSPLTGNSNNEQFF
>TRBV4-1|TRBJ2-7|-|-
CASSQDLSGTYEQYF
>TRBV4-3|TRBJ2-2|TRBD2|-
CASSQTEERENTGELFF
>TRBV7-7|TRBJ2-2|-|-
CASTPFYGGADTGELFF
>TRBV5-4|TRBJ1-2|-|once
CASSLERTGPESGYTF
>TRBV30|TRBJ1-6|TRBD1|-
CAWMGQGFSPLHF
>TRBV7-6|TRBJ2-7|TRBD2|-
CASSLEIAGMGEQYF
>TRBV28|TRBJ2-3|-|-
CASSPHLWTESTDTQYF
>TRBV5-1|TRBJ2-3|TRBD2|few
CASRVGLAGGDTQYF
>TRBV18|TRBJ1-2|-|-
CASSPPMAFGYTF